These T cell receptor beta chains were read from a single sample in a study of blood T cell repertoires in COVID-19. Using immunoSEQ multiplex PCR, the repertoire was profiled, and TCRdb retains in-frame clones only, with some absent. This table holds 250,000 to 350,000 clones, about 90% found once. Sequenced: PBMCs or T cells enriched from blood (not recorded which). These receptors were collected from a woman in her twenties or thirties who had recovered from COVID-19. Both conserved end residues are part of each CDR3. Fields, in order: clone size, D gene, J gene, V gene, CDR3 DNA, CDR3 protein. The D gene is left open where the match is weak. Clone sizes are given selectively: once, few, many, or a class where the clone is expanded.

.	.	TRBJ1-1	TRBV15	TGTGCCACCAGCAGAATACAGGTAAACTCTGAAGCTTTCTTT	CATSRIQVNSEAFF
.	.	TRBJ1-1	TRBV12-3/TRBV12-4	TGTGCCAGCAGTTTAACCCGGAGTACTGAAGCTTTCTTT	CASSLTRSTEAFF
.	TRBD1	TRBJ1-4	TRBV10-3	TGTGCCATCAGTGCAGACAGGGTTACTAATGAAAAACTGTTTTTT	CAISADRVTNEKLFF
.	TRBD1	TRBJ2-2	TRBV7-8	TGTGCCAGCAGCTGGGACAGGACGCTGGCCGGGGAGCTGTTTTTT	CASSWDRTLAGELFF
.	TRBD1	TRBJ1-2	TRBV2	TGTGCCAGCAGTGAAAGGGACAGCTTTGGCTACACCTTC	CASSERDSFGYTF
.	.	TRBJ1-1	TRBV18	TGTGCCAGCTCACTAAAGCCGAACACTGAAGCTTTCTTT	CASSLKPNTEAFF
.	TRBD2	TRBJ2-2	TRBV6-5	TGTGCCAGCAGCTACCCGGCGGGGGGCAACACCGGGGAGCTGTTTTTT	CASSYPAGGNTGELFF
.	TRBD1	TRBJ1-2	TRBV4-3	TGCGCCAGCAGCCTTACAGGGGGGGTTAACTATGGCTACACCTTC	CASSLTGGVNYGYTF
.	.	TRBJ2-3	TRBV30	TGTGCCTCGGAGGGGGGGCCACGCACAGATACGCAGTATTTT	CASEGGPRTDTQYF
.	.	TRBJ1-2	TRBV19	TGTGCCAGTAGTATGGTCAGGAATGGCTACACCTTC	CASSMVRNGYTF
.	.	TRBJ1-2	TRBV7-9	TGTGCCAGCAGCTTGGTACAGGGCTATGGCTACACCTTC	CASSLVQGYGYTF
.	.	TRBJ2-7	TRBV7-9	TGTGCCAGCAGCTTAGGTGCAACACACTACGAGCAGTACTTC	CASSLGATHYEQYF
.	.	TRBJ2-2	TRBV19	TGTGCCAGTAGTACCACAGGGGTAGCGGCCGGGGAGCTGTTTTTT	CASSTTGVAAGELFF
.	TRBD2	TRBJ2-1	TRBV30	TGTGCCTGGAGCATGACGGGACTAGCGGGGGGCCTTAGCAATGAGCAGTTCTTC	CAWSMTGLAGGLSNEQFF
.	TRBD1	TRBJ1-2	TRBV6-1	TGTGCCAGCAGTGATCTTGGACAGGGGTATCCCTATGGCTACACCTTC	CASSDLGQGYPYGYTF
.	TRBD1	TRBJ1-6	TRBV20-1	TGCAGTGCTAGTGGGACAGGGAACAATTCACCCCTCCACTTT	CSASGTGNNSPLHF
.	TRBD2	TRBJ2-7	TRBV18	TGTGCCAGCTCACGCGGCGCTGGTGGGGAGGGTTACGAGCAGTACTTC	CASSRGAGGEGYEQYF
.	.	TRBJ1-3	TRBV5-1	TGCGCCAGCAGCCCCGGGGATAGTACTGGAAACACCATATATTTT	CASSPGDSTGNTIYF
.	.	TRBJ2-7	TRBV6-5	TGTGCCAGCAGTTCCCAGGATGGGGAGCAGTACTTC	CASSSQDGEQYF
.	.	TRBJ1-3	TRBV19	TGTGCCAGTAGTTCCTGGACACAAGGAAACACCATATATTTT	CASSSWTQGNTIYF
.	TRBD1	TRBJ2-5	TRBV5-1	TGCGCCAGCAGCAAGGACAGGGTTGAGACCCAGTACTTC	CASSKDRVETQYF
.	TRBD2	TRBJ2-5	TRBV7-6	TGTGCCAGCAGCATAACTAGCGGGGGTGCCCAAGAGACCCAGTACTTC	CASSITSGGAQETQYF
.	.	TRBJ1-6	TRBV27	TGTGCCAGCAGTTATACTGGAGATTCACCCCTCCACTTT	CASSYTGDSPLHF
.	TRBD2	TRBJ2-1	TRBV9	TGTGCCAGCAGCGAGGGGATAGCGGGGGCCTACAATGAGCAGTTCTTC	CASSEGIAGAYNEQFF
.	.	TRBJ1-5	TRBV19	TGTGCCAGTAAACAGGGCAATCAGCCCCAGCATTTT	CASKQGNQPQHF
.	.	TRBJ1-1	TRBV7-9	TGTGCCAGCAGCCCCAAAATCGGGAGTCGGACTGAAGCTTTCTTT	CASSPKIGSRTEAFF
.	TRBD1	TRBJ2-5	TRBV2	TGTGCCAGCAGTGCCGGGACAGGGGGCAGGGAGACCCAGTACTTC	CASSAGTGGRETQYF
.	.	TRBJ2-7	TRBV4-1	TGCGCCAGCAGCCTCGGACGGGACTCCTACGAGCAGTACTTC	CASSLGRDSYEQYF
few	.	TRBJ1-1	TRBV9	TGTGCCAGCAGCGTAAGTAGGGGAATGAACACTGAAGCTTTCTTT	CASSVSRGMNTEAFF
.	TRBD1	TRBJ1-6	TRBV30	TGTGCCTGGAGTGTCAAACAGGGGGCCATTCTCAGCTCCTATAATTCACCCCTCCACTTT	CAWSVKQGAILSSYNSPLHF
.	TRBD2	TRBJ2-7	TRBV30	TGTGCCTGGGCCCGGGGGGGGGACCTCGAGCAGTACTTC	CAWARGGDLEQYF
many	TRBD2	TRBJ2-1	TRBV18	TGTGCCAGCTCACCACTCCCTTTAGGGACAGGGGGACTAGCGGGGGAATACAATGAGCAGTTCTTC	CASSPLPLGTGGLAGEYNEQFF
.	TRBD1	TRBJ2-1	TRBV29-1	TGCAGCGTCACAGACCCGGGACAGGGGATCTTC	CSVTDPGQGIF
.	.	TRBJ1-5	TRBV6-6	TGTGCCAGCAGTTACCGTCTAGAAAGATCGCCCCAGCATTTT	CASSYRLERSPQHF
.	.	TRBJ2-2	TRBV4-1	TGCGCCAGCAGCCAAGCCGGGACAACCACCGGGGAGCTGTTTTTT	CASSQAGTTTGELFF
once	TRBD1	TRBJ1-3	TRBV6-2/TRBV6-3	TGTGCCAGCAGTTCACGGACAGGGGGCAGTGGAAACACCATATATTTT	CASSSRTGGSGNTIYF
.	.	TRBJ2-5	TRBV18	TGTGCCAGCTCATCAGGGGTGCAAGAGACCCAGTACTTC	CASSSGVQETQYF
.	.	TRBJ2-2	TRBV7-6	TGTGCCAGCAGCTTACTGAGGACAGAAGGGAGGGTCCACACCGGGGAGCTGTTTTTT	CASSLLRTEGRVHTGELFF
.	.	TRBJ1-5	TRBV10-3	TGTGCCATCAGTGCCGGGGGGGGCGCGGGCAATCAGCCCCAGCATTTT	CAISAGGGAGNQPQHF
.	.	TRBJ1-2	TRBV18	TGTGCCAGCTCACCAGACAACGATGGCTACACCTTC	CASSPDNDGYTF
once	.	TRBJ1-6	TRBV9	TGTGCCAGCAGCCTTAAGGAGTGGAATTCACCCCTCCACTTT	CASSLKEWNSPLHF
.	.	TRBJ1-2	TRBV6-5	TGTGCCAGCAGTTACGGCAGCTATGGCTACACCTTC	CASSYGSYGYTF
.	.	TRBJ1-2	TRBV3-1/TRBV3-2	TGTGCCAGCAGCCTAGGAGGGAACTATGGCTACACCTTC	CASSLGGNYGYTF
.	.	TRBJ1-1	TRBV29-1	TGCAGCGTTGAAGGACTTCTGAACACTGAAGCTTTCTTT	CSVEGLLNTEAFF
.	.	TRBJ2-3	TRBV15	TGTGCCACCAGCTCCGGGGGTCTAAGCACAGATACGCAGTATTTT	CATSSGGLSTDTQYF
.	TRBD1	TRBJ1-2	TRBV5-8	TGTGCCAGCAGCTTCCTGGGGACAGGAGGGCTATCTAACTATGGCTACACCTTC	CASSFLGTGGLSNYGYTF
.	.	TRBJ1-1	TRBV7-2	TGTGCCAGCAGCTTAGTGGTCCCAGACACTGAAGCTTTCTTT	CASSLVVPDTEAFF
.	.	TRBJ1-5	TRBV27	TGTGCCAGCAGTTTATCGATGGTCGGGCAGCCCCAGCATTTT	CASSLSMVGQPQHF